The 21 T cell receptor beta chains given below trace back to one sample, sequenced in a study of T cells in Graves' hyperthyroidism and ophthalmopathy. What was amplified from RNA transcripts were TCR beta CDR3 regions. First-round RT-PCR with HTBI primers amplified the TCR CDR3 region. Each CDR3 protein is one row after TCRdb ran MiXCR on the multiplex PCR reads. This sample has about 560,000 distinct CDR3 sequences; 15% to 19% occur once, and the top ten carry around 7.3%. Sequencing was done on a sample of blood. The receptors here all came from a woman younger than 45 with Graves' hyperthyroidism.

This clonotype was picked up many times. The chain has TRBV2 and TRBJ2-3; D ambiguous. Germline CDR1 and CDR2: SNHLY and FYNNEI. Trimming removed 8 bases at V and 1 base at J, with 10 bases between. This CDR3 contains 13 residues. The CDR3 loop is CASHVDRTDTQYF. The DNA of the CDR3 is TGTGCCAGCCACGTTGATCGCACAGATACGCAGTATTTT.

This clonotype was observed many times. The chain couples TRBV20-1 to TRBJ1-5; 8 bases fit TRBD1. V trimming: 0 bases; J trimming: 0 bases; junction bases outside the gene matches: 10. The CDR3 totals 18 residues. Germline V gives CDR1 DFQATT, CDR2 SNEGSKA (reference sequence). CDR3 sequence (DNA): TGCAGTGCTAGAGAGAGGACAGGGTGGATAAGTAGCAATCAGCCCCAGCATTTT. This codes for CSARERTGWISSNQPQHF.

This clonotype was recorded many times. J is TRBJ2-2 and V is TRBV27; the D gene could be TRBD1 or TRBD2 (7 bases each). The V gene's germline CDR1 is MNHEY and CDR2 SMNVEV (reference sequence). The CDR3 contains 16 residues. V was shortened by 6 bases and J by 6 bases, with 20 bases between the two germline ends. The CDR3: CASSLAQTGRAGELFF. The CDR3 nucleotides are TGTGCCAGCAGCCTAGCGCAGACAGGGAGGGCCGGGGAGCTGTTTTTT.

The rearrangement links TRBV7-3 to TRBJ2-5; no clear D. The CDR3 is 13 residues long. With 5 bases removed from V and 0 bases from J, the gap between germline ends came to 7 bases. Germline V gene sequence: CDR1 SGHTA, CDR2 FQGTGA. CDR3 coding DNA: TGTGCCAGCAGCCAAAGAAACCAAGAGACCCAGTACTTC. This translates into CASSQRNQETQYF.

The chain carries TRBV20-1 and TRBJ2-3; TRBD2 aligns across 7 bases. V shed 6 bases and J 3 bases; nucleotides not matched to a gene: 6. This CDR3 spans 13 amino acids. CDR1 is DFQATT and CDR2 is SNEGSKA in the germline V gene (reference sequence). CDR3 residues: CSAEREGTDTQYF. The CDR3 DNA sequence: TGCAGTGCCGAGAGGGAGGGAACAGATACGCAGTATTTT.

V gene TRBV9 combines with J gene TRBJ2-2; D remains ambiguous. Trimming cost V 0 bases and J 1 base, with 4 bases left between them. In germline, CDR1 is SGDLS, CDR2 YYNGEE. The CDR3 length is 14 residues. The CDR3 here is CASSVVVNTGELFF. The CDR3 region has the DNA TGTGCCAGCAGCGTAGTGGTGAACACCGGGGAGCTGTTTTTT.

This chain links TRBV6-1 with TRBJ2-7; TRBD2 matches at 11 bases. The CDR3 is 18 residues long. CDR1 is MNHNS and CDR2 is SASEGT in the germline V gene. Trimming cost V 7 bases and J 0 bases; bases outside gene matches: 14. As DNA, the CDR3 is TGTGCCAGCACCCACGCTGGGGGACTAGCGGTAATCTCCTACGAGCAGTACTTC. Translated, it gives CASTHAGGLAVISYEQYF.

This chain uses TRBV19 with TRBJ1-4; TRBD1 matches 9 bases. The CDR3 has 16 residues. Germline CDR1 is LNHDA and CDR2 is SQIVND (reference sequence). After removal of 4 bases from V and 2 bases from J, the junction contained 5 bases not matched to a gene. In DNA form, the CDR3 reads TGTGCCAGTAGTACCGGGACAGGGAGGACTAATGAAAAACTGTTTTTT. Its protein is CASSTGTGRTNEKLFF.

In its sample, this clonotype was seen many times. The chain uses TRBV27 and TRBJ2-7; 10 nucleotides match TRBD2. Per germline, CDR1 MNHEY and CDR2 SMNVEV (reference sequence). The CDR3 is 15 amino acids. V was pared by 8 bases and J by 2 bases, with 9 bases of the junction left unmatched. CDR3 nucleotide sequence: TGTGCCAGCTCCCCCTCAGCGGGAGGGCCCTACGAGCAGTACTTC. It yields the protein CASSPSAGGPYEQYF.

The rearrangement joins TRBV19 to TRBJ1-2; a possible D gene is TRBD1 (6 bases). Germline V gives CDR1 LNHDA, CDR2 SQIVND (reference sequence). Trimming removed 5 bases at V and 6 bases at J, with 16 bases between. There are 14 residues in the CDR3. CDR3 nucleotide sequence: TGTGCCAGTAGTTATGGGGGCAGTGAAGATGGCTACACCTTC. Amino acids: CASSYGGSEDGYTF. Based on the CDR3 plus reference TRBV19 and TRBJ1-2, the full variable domain is DGGITQSPKYLFRKEGQNVTLSCEQNLNHDAMYWYRQDPGQGLRLIYYSQIVNDFQKGDIAEGYSVSREKKESFPLTVTSAQKNPTAFYLCASSYGGSEDGYTFGSGTRLTVV.

This rearrangement joins TRBV10-3 to TRBJ1-4; no clear D gene. This CDR3 has 16 residues. V lost 0 bases and J lost 3, with 11 bases in between. Germline-derived CDR1 and CDR2 are ENHRY and SYGVKD. The CDR3 DNA reads as TGTGCCATCAGTGAGTCCAGGTTTGCGTCTAATGAAAAACTGTTTTTT. This codes for CAISESRFASNEKLFF.

This clonotype came up many times. This chain links TRBV18 with TRBJ2-3; D remains ambiguous. In germline, CDR1 is KGHSH, CDR2 LQKENI. The CDR3 extends over 15 amino acids. V gave up 5 bases and J gave up 0 bases, with 12 bases separating them. The CDR3 bases are TGTGCCAGCTCAGGGTGGAGCGTTAGCACAGATACGCAGTATTTT. This gives the protein CASSGWSVSTDTQYF.

This CDR3 reads CASSVGASSDSNEQFF. CDR3 nucleotide sequence: TGTGCCAGCAGCGTAGGGGCTAGCTCGGACTCCAATGAGCAGTTCTTC. The gene calls are TRBV9 and TRBJ2-1; a weak D match, TRBD2 (5 bases). This CDR3 is built from 16 residues. Germline lookup yields CDR1 SGDLS and CDR2 YYNGEE. Trimming left V 0 bases short and J 6 bases short, with 16 bases between.

This clonotype has a count of ten or more. The chain is built from TRBV2 and TRBJ2-1; 13 bases are a match to TRBD2. V dropped 5 bases and J dropped 0; count of bases not matched to a gene: 22. Germline CDR1 and CDR2: SNHLY and FYNNEI. The CDR3 totals 23 residues. The CDR3 bases are TGTGCCAGCAGTTCCCCCGGGACACCGGGACTAGCGGGAACATCGAGCTCCTACAATGAGCAGTTCTTC. The encoded protein is CASSSPGTPGLAGTSSSYNEQFF.

About this clonotype: A much larger clonotype is one base distant, so this may be a read error. This chain connects TRBV14 to TRBJ2-4; D remains unclear. V lost 2 bases and J lost 0, with 2 bases in between. The CDR3 contains 13 residues. The germline CDR1 and CDR2 sequences are SGHDN and FVKESK. CDR3 loop: CASSQLAKNIQYF. The CDR3 region has the DNA TGTGCCAGCAGCCAACTAGCCAAAAACATTCAGTACTTC.

This clonotype was recorded at least ten times. This rearrangement joins TRBV27 to TRBJ2-7; TRBD2 aligns across 12 bases. The CDR3 is 17 amino acids. With V trimmed by 0 bases and J by 3 bases, 6 bases remained unmatched. CDR1 and CDR2 (germline): MNHEY, SMNVEV (reference sequence). CDR3 bases: TGTGCCAGCAGTTTATCCCTAGCGGGAGGGCAGGGCTACGAGCAGTACTTC. Its protein is CASSLSLAGGQGYEQYF.

This clonotype was found a few times. This chain links TRBV6-1 with TRBJ2-7; a weak D match, TRBD2 (5 bases). Germline assignment: CDR1 MNHNS and CDR2 SASEGT. The V gene lost 11 bases and the J gene lost 6 bases, with 20 bases spanning the gap. This CDR3 is built from 13 residues. CDR3 in amino acids: CASSILERVEQYF. As DNA, the CDR3 is TGTGCCTCCAGCATACTAGAACGAGTCGAGCAGTACTTC.

The table lists this clonotype with many counts. The genes are TRBV30 and TRBJ1-1, with D possibly TRBD1 on 5 matching bases. The CDR3 covers 12 residues. In germline, CDR1 is GTSNPN, CDR2 SVGIG (reference sequence). The germline V and J ends were trimmed by 5 bases and 7 bases, with 14 bases remaining between them. The CDR3 protein is CAWASGPIEAFF. CDR3 nucleotide sequence: TGTGCCTGGGCGTCGGGGCCCATTGAAGCTTTCTTT.

J is TRBJ2-7 and V is TRBV6-5; 9 bases line up with TRBD2. The CDR3 is 14 amino acids. CDR1 and CDR2 from the germline V gene are MNHEY and SVGAGI. Trimming at V came to 7 bases and at J to 4 bases, leaving 8 bases not matched to a gene. The CDR3 region has the DNA TGTGCCAGCACCTACTCTAGCGGGACGTACGAGCAGTACTTC. It is translated as CASTYSSGTYEQYF.

This clonotype was observed at least ten times. This rearrangement joins TRBV5-1 to TRBJ1-1; 8 nucleotides match TRBD1. V lost 4 bases to trimming and J lost 4 bases; unmatched junction nucleotides: 6. The germline gives CDR1 SGHRS, CDR2 YFSETQ. The CDR3 has 14 residues. The CDR3 loop is CASSAGQGVTEAFF. The CDR3 nucleotides are TGCGCCAGCAGCGCCGGACAGGGTGTCACTGAAGCTTTCTTT.

This clonotype was seen a handful of times. The chain recombines TRBV29-1 with TRBJ2-1; the D is unclear. The CDR3 spans 13 residues. The germline CDR1 and CDR2 sequences are SQVTM and ANQGSEA. The V end lost 7 bases, the J end lost 2 bases, and 12 bases lay between the germline ends. CDR3 sequence: CSAETVTYNEQFF. DNA of the CDR3: TGCAGCGCTGAGACGGTTACCTACAATGAGCAGTTCTTC.